This record looks at one T cell receptor (beta chain) sequence and its context. As yet, its antigen is unknown. The sample originates from a study of cytomegalovirus exposure and HLA in healthy donors. Study outcomes and limitations: Indistinguishable V segments such as TRBV6-2 and TRBV6-3 were excluded. There were some public TCRs occurring in many donors, but most TCR sequences were rare. Specific recognition of CMV antigens was confirmed in vitro for a few chains (all CMV-associated).

The PCR used 60 Vbeta and 13 Jbeta primers. Assay: immunoSEQ multiplex PCR; the TCRdb copy retains only in-frame clones and omits some. The sample has some 150,000 clones, and its top ten clones hold about 0.79%. The CDR3 totals 12 residues. Germline V gene sequence: CDR1 SQVTM, CDR2 ANQGSEA. Trimming cost V 3 bases and J 4 bases, with 10 bases left between them. The TCR was taken from a woman younger than 30 in good health and CMV-seropositive. This rearrangement joins TRBV29-1 to TRBJ2-7; a weak D match, TRBD1 (6 bases). Material: PBMCs. In nucleotides, the CDR3 is TGCAGCGTTGAGGAGGACAGATACGAGCAGTACTTC. Translated: CSVEEDRYEQYF.